This T cell receptor (beta chain) was identified during a study of blood T cell repertoires in COVID-19. Study summary: Material from acute and convalescent COVID-19 was sourced from the United States, Italy and Spain. T cells, B-cell-depleted T cells, or PBMCs provided the cDNA or gDNA that served as material.

The authors' processing: Estimation of nucleated cell counts was performed using reference gene primer amplification. Only in-frame clones appear in the TCRdb table, and some are missing; sequencing was by immunoSEQ multiplex PCR. Clone size and the V and J calls come from that table; the DNA yielded D and trimming. The profile shows 200,000 to 250,000 clones, approximately 84% of them singletons. V shed 7 bases and J shed 3 bases, with 22 bases lying between them. The CDR3 length is 16 residues. CDR1 is SNHLY, CDR2 FYNNEI, per germline. The source is a man aged 50-59 years with acute or convalescent COVID-19. Sequenced: peripheral blood. The V call is TRBV2, the J call TRBJ2-7, with D possibly being TRBD2 (6 bases). This CDR3 reads CASMYGGGQVGYEQYF. CDR3 coding DNA: TGTGCCAGCATGTATGGGGGAGGCCAGGTGGGCTACGAGCAGTACTTC. The full variable domain, with the rest looked up from reference TRBV2 and TRBJ2-7, is EPEVTQTPSHQVTQMGQEVILRCVPISNHLYFYWYRQILGQKVEFLVSFYNNEISEKSEIFDDQFSVERPDGSNFTLKIRSTKLEDSAMYFCASMYGGGQVGYEQYFGPGTRLTVT.